The text below deals with one T cell receptor (beta chain). Antigen unknown. Germline V gene data show CDR1 as MNHEY and CDR2 as SMNVEV (reference sequence). The CDR3 runs 14 residues. The ends lost 6 bases at V and 8 bases at J; junction bases unmatched: 6. The data were taken from a study of cytomegalovirus exposure and HLA in healthy donors. General study points: Across donors, most TCRs were seen rarely, yet some public ones were widespread. A highly shared variant cluster was judged a likely technical artifact. TCR beta chains numbering approximately 150 were designated cytomegalovirus-associated.

The PCR had 60 Vbeta and 13 Jbeta primers. The repertoire was sequenced with immunoSEQ multiplex PCR; TCRdb's copy has only in-frame clones and lacks some. The sample contains around 74,000 clones, roughly 85% of which appear only once. Material for sequencing was PBMCs. The sequence was obtained from a man in his thirties or forties in good health and CMV-seronegative. J is TRBJ2-1 and V is TRBV27; TRBD2 agrees at 11 bases. This chain's CDR3 is CASSIAGGPYEQFF. CDR3 coding DNA: TGTGCCAGCAGCATAGCGGGAGGGCCGTATGAGCAGTTCTTC.